A single T cell receptor beta chain is shown here with its context. As yet, its antigen is unknown. This entry belongs to a study of CD8 T cells in ankylosing spondylitis. Study results and caveats: For ankylosing spondylitis blood, a TCR beta motif of 7 to 9 highly homologous variants appeared characteristic.

Per the germline V gene, CDR1 is DFQATT and CDR2 is SNEGSKA (reference sequence). Trimming took 3 bases from V and 3 from J, leaving 6 bases between them. The CDR3 has 12 residues. Library preparation for TCR beta used quantitative 5'-RACE with molecular barcodes. TCRdb processed the 5' RACE reads anew with MiXCR; each CDR3 protein has one entry. The sample comprises more than 600,000 distinct CDR3 sequences, 19% of which are singletons, and under 20% rests with the top ten. The specimen was blood, either unsorted or a sorted T cell fraction (not recorded which). This TCR was sampled from a male donor with ankylosing spondylitis. The chain has TRBV20-1 and TRBJ2-1; D ambiguous. The CDR3: CSASWSYNEQFF. For the CDR3, the DNA is TGCAGTGCTAGTTGGAGCTACAATGAGCAGTTCTTC.